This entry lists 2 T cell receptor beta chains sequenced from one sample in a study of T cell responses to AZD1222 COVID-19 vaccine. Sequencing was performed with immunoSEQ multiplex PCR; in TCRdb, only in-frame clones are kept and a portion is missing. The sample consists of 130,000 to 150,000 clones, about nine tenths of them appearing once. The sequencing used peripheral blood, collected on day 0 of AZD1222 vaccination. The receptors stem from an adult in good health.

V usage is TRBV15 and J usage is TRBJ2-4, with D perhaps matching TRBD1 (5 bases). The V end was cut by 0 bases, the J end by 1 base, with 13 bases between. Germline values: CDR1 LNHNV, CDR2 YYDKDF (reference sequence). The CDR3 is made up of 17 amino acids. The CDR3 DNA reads TGTGCCACCAGCAGAGAAGGAAGGGGCGCGGCCAAAAACATTCAGTACTTC. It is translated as CATSREGRGAAKNIQYF.

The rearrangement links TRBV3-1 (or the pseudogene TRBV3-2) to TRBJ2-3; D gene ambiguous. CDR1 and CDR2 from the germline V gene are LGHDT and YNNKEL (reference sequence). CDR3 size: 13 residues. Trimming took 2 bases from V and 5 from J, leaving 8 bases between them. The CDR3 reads CASSQRSGDTQYF. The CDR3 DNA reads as TGTGCCAGCAGCCAAAGATCTGGAGATACGCAGTATTTT.